This T cell receptor (beta chain) was observed in a study of OX40 agonist ivuxolimab in advanced cancers. At the level of the study: The treatment was a fully human IgG2 OX40 agonist, ivuxolimab.

Study-wide points: Clonal expansion was seen in CD4+ and CD8+ blood T cells by week 6 at 0.1 to 3.0 mg/kg.

This CDR3 spans 16 amino acids. After removal of 1 base from V and 4 bases from J, the junction contained 10 bases not matched to a gene. The germline V gene encodes CDR1 SGHDT and CDR2 YYEEEE. Sequencing used immunoSEQ multiplex PCR; TCRdb keeps in-frame clones, though not all of them. The table has tens of thousands of clones, about 85% seen once. Worth noting for this clone: Antigen unknown.

This receptor was identified in an adult with an advanced solid tumor such as melanoma, head and neck, liver or kidney cancer. The specimen was CD4+ or CD8+ T cells sorted from blood, collected in a trial of the OX40 agonist ivuxolimab. The rearrangement links TRBV5-6 to TRBJ2-7; 8 positions match TRBD1. For the CDR3, the DNA is TGTGCCAGCAGCTTGTTTGGACAGGGAAGGTTTTACGAGCAGTACTTC. It yields the protein CASSLFGQGRFYEQYF.